The 2 T cell receptor beta chains below were found in one sample sequenced in a study of T cell responses to AZD1222 COVID-19 vaccine. Sequencing used immunoSEQ multiplex PCR; TCRdb keeps in-frame clones, though not all of them. The sample holds about 120,000 clones, about 90% seen once. The source was peripheral blood, collected on day 0 of AZD1222 vaccination. The receptors originated from an adult in good health.

This clone was recorded only once. The V gene is TRBV9, the J gene TRBJ1-1; D not resolved. Trimming stripped 3 bases from V and 0 bases from J, with 3 bases between. This CDR3 comprises 12 residues. Per the germline V gene, CDR1 is SGDLS and CDR2 is YYNGEE. The CDR3 is CASSAMNTEAFF. Here the CDR3 DNA reads TGTGCCAGCAGCGCCATGAACACTGAAGCTTTCTTT.

The V and J genes are TRBV28 and TRBJ1-6; D perhaps matches TRBD1 (6 bases). Germline lookup yields CDR1 MDHEN and CDR2 SYDVKM. The CDR3 spans 12 residues. Between the trimmed V and J ends, which lost 11 bases and 7 bases, there was a span of 12 bases. Here the CDR3 DNA reads TGTGCCCACAGGGTGGGAAATTCACCCCTCCACTTT. It yields the protein CAHRVGNSPLHF.